The present T cell receptor beta chain was sequenced within a study of CD8 T cells in ankylosing spondylitis. Comment on this clonotype: The target antigen is unknown.

Overall study results and limits: The authors reported significant enrichment of disease-linked clones in matched ankylosing spondylitis synovial fluid.

TCRdb reanalysed the 5' RACE reads using MiXCR and keeps one entry per CDR3 protein. The sample gives 250,000 to 300,000 distinct CDR3 sequences, about a sixth of which show up once; about a third is in the top ten. V lost 1 base, J lost 0 bases, and 4 bases stayed unmatched. Germline V CDR1 and CDR2: SQVTM, ANQGSEA. This CDR3 contains 18 residues. V usage is TRBV29-1 and J usage is TRBJ2-6; TRBD1 matches 12 bases. The sample comprised blood, either unsorted or a sorted T cell fraction (not recorded which). The sequence came from a male donor with ankylosing spondylitis or in good health (not recorded which). The CDR3 sequence is CSVEGLGQGASGANVLTF. The CDR3 DNA reads as TGCAGCGTTGAAGGTCTGGGACAGGGGGCCTCTGGGGCCAACGTCCTGACTTTC.